This TCR beta chain was identified during a study of shared clonotypes between healthy human individuals. Whole-study results and caveats: Large depth notwithstanding, sorted-subset sequencing proved incomplete by rarefaction. With several donors compared, around 5% of naive CD4 clonotypes were shared.

About this clone: The antigen remains unidentified.

Repertoires were generated with immunoSEQ multiplex PCR, while TCRdb's copy carries only in-frame clones and drops some. The sample has about 120,000 clones, roughly 70% seen once; the top ten hold roughly 23%. Germline-derived CDR1 and CDR2 are GTSNPN and SVGIG (reference sequence). This CDR3 region has 14 residues. J was trimmed by 5 bases and V by 2 bases; bases with no gene match: 5. Nashville, Tennessee was home to all donors, who were Caucasian adults. The chain joins TRBV30 to TRBJ2-2, with 7 bases fitting TRBD1. The clonotype originates from a woman in her 30s in good health. Sequenced material: memory CD8+ T cells sorted from blood. Regarding subset: CD45RO+ cells pooled with CCR7-negative TemRA cells. CDR3 nucleotide sequence: TGTGCCTGGAGTACCGGGACAGAGACCGGGGAGCTGTTTTTT. Protein sequence: CAWSTGTETGELFF.